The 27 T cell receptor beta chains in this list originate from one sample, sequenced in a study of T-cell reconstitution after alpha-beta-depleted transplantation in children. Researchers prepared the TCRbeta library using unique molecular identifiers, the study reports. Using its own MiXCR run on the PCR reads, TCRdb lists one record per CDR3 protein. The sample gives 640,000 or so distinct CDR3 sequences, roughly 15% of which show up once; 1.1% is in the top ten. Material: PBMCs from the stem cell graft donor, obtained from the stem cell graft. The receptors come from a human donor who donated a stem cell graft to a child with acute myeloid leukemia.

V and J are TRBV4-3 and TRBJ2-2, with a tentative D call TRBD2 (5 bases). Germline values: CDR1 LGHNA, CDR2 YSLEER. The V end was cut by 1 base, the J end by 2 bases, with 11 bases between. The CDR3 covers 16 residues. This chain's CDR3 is CASSQAGLNNTGELFF. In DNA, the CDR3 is TGCGCCAGCAGCCAAGCCGGACTTAACAACACCGGGGAGCTGTTTTTT.

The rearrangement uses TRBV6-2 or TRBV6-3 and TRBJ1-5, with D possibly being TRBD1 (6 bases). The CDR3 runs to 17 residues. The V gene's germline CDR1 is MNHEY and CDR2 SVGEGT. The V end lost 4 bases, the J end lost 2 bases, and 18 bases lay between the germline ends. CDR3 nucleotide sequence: TGTGCCAGCAGTTTGGGGAACAACAGGGTCGGCAATCAGCCCCAGCATTTT. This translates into CASSLGNNRVGNQPQHF.

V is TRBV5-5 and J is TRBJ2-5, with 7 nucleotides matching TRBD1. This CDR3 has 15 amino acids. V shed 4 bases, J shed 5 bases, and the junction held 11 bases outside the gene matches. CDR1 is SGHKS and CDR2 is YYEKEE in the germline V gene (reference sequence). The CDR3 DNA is TGTGCCAGCAGCCCGATTTCGTCCAGGGGGGAGACCCAGTACTTC. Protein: CASSPISSRGETQYF. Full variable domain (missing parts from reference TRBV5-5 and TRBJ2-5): DAGVTQSPTHLIKTRGQQVTLRCSPISGHKSVSWYQQVLGQGPQFIFQYYEKEERGRGNFPDRFSARQFPNYSSELNVNALLLGDSALYLCASSPISSRGETQYFGPGTRLLVL.

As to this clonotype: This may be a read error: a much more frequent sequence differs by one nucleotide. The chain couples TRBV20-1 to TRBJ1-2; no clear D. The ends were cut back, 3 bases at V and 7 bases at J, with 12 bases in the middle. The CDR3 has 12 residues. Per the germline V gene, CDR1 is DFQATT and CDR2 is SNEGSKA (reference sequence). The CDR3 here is CSASGQGAGYTF. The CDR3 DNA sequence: TGCAGTGCTAGCGGGCAAGGTGCTGGCTACACCTTC.

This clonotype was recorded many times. CDR3 DNA: TGCAGTGCTGACCCGGGACAGCAGACTGAAGCTTTCTTT. Protein: CSADPGQQTEAFF. The chain links TRBV20-1 to TRBJ1-1; 7 bases line up with TRBD1. This CDR3 is built from 13 residues. With 5 bases clipped from V and 5 bases from J, the junction kept 8 bases outside the gene matches. Germline values: CDR1 DFQATT, CDR2 SNEGSKA (reference sequence).

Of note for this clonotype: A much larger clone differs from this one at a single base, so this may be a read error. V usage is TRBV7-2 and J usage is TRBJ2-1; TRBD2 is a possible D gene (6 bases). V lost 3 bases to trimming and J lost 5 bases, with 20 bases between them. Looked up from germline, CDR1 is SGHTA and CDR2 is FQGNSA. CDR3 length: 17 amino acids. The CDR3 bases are TGTGCCAGCAGCTTCGGACTAATGGCTAGTGGCGACAATGAGCAGTTCTTC. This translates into CASSFGLMASGDNEQFF.

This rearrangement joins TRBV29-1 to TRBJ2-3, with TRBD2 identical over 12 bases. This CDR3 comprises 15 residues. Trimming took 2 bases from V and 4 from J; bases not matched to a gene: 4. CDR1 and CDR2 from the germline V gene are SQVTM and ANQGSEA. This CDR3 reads CSVEPLAGGPDTQYF. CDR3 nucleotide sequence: TGCAGCGTTGAACCCCTAGCGGGGGGGCCAGATACGCAGTATTTT.

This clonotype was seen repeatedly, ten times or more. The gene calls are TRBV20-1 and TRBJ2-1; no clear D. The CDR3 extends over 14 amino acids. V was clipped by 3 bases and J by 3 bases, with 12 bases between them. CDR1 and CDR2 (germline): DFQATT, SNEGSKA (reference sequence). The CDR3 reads CSASEKMIYNEQFF. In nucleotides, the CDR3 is TGCAGTGCTAGCGAAAAAATGATCTACAATGAGCAGTTCTTC.

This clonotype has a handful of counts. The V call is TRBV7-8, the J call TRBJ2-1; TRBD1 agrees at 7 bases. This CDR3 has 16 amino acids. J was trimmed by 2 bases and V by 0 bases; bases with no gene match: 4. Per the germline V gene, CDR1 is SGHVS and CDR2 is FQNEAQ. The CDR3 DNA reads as TGTGCCAGCAGCTTAGCAGAGGGGGCCCCCTACAATGAGCAGTTCTTC. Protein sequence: CASSLAEGAPYNEQFF.

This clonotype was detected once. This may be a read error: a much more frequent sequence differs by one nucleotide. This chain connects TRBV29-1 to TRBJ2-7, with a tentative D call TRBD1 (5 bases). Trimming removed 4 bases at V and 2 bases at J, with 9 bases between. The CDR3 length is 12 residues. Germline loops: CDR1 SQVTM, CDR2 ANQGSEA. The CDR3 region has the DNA TGCAGCGTTGTATCCAGGGCCTACGAGCAGTACTTC. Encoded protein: CSVVSRAYEQYF.

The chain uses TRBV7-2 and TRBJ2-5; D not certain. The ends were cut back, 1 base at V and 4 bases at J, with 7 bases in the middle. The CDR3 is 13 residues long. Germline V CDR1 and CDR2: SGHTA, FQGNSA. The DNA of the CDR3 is TGTGCCAGCAGCTTAGGGTGGCGAGAGACCCAGTACTTC. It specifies CASSLGWRETQYF.

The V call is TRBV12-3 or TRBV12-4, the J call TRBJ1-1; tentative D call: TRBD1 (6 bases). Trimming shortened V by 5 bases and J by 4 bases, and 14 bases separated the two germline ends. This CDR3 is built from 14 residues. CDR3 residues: CASSREGGSTEAFF. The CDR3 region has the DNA TGTGCCAGCAGTCGGGAGGGGGGGAGCACTGAAGCTTTCTTT.

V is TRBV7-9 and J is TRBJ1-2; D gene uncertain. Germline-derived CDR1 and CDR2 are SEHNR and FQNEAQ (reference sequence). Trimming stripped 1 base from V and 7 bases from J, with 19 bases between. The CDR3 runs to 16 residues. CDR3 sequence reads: CASSLGGSVPPGGYTF. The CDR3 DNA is TGTGCCAGCAGCTTAGGAGGGTCAGTCCCCCCCGGTGGCTACACCTTC. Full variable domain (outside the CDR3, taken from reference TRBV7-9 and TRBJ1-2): DTGVSQNPRHKITKRGQNVTFRCDPISEHNRLYWYRQTLGQGPEFLTYFQNEAQLEKSRLLSDRFSAERPKGSFSTLEIQRTEQGDSAMYLCASSLGGSVPPGGYTFGSGTRLTVV.

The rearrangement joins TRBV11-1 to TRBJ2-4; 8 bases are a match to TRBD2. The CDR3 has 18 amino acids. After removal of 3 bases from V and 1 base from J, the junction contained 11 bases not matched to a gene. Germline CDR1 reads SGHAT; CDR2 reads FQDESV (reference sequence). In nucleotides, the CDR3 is TGTGCCAGCAGCTTCGGGGGGGTCGGGGACCTCGCCAAAAACATTCAGTACTTC. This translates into CASSFGGVGDLAKNIQYF. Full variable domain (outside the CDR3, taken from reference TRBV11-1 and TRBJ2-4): EAEVAQSPRYKITEKSQAVAFWCDPISGHATLYWYRQILGQGPELLVQFQDESVVDDSQLPKDRFSAERLKGVDSTLKIQPAELGDSAMYLCASSFGGVGDLAKNIQYFGAGTRLSVL.

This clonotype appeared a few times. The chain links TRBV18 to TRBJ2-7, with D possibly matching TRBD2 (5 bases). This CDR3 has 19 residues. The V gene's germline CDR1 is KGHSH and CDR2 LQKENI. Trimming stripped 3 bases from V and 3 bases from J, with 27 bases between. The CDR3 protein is CASSPAGERLTIDFYEQYF. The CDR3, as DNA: TGTGCCAGCTCACCGGCCGGGGAGCGACTAACTATCGACTTCTACGAGCAGTACTTC.

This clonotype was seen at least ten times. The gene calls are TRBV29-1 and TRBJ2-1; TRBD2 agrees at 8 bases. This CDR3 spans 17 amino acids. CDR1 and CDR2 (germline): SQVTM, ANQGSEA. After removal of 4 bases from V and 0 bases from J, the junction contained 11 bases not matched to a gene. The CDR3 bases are TGCAGCGTTGCCCCGGGGGGGGGTCTTAGCTCCTACAATGAGCAGTTCTTC. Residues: CSVAPGGGLSSYNEQFF.

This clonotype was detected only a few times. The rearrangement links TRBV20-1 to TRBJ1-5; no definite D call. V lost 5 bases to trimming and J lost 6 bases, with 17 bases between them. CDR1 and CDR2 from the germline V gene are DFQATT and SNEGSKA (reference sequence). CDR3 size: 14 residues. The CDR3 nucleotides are TGCAGTGCTCGGATGGACGGGTTGCCTCAGCCCCAGCATTTT. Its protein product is CSARMDGLPQPQHF.

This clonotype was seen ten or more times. CDR3 sequence reads: CSVEVLEGNTGELFF. The CDR3 DNA is TGCAGCGTTGAAGTCCTAGAGGGGAACACCGGGGAGCTGTTTTTT. The chain links TRBV29-1 to TRBJ2-2, with D tentatively TRBD2 (5 bases). Trimming cost V 1 base and J 1 base, with 10 bases left between them. From germline, CDR1 is SQVTM and CDR2 ANQGSEA. CDR3 size: 15 residues.

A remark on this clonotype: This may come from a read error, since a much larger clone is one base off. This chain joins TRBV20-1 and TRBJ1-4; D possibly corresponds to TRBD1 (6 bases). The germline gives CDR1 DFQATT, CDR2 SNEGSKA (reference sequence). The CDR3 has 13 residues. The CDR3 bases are TGCAGTGCTCTGGACAGCCTAAATGAAAACCTGTTTTTT. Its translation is CSALDSLNENLFF.

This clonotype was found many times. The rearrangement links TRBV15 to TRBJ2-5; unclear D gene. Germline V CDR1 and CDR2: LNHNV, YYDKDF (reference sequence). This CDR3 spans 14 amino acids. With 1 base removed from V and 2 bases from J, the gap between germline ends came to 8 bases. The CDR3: CATSRVRFQETQYF. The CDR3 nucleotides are TGTGCCACCAGCAGAGTGCGTTTTCAAGAGACCCAGTACTTC.

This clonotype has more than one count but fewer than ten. CDR3 in amino acids: CASSHSQGGVEKLFF. In DNA form, the CDR3 reads TGCGCCAGCAGCCACTCCCAGGGAGGCGTTGAAAAACTGTTTTTT. J is TRBJ1-4 and V is TRBV4-1, with D possibly being TRBD1 (5 bases). From germline, CDR1 is MGHRA and CDR2 YSYEKL. This CDR3 region has 15 residues. V was clipped by 3 bases and J by 7 bases, with 15 bases between them.

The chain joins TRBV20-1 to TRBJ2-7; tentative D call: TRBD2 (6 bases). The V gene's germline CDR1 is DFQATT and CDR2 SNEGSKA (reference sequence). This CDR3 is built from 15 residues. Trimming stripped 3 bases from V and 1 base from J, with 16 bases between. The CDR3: CSARRIADLSYEQYF. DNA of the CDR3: TGCAGTGCTAGGAGGATAGCGGACCTATCCTACGAGCAGTACTTC.

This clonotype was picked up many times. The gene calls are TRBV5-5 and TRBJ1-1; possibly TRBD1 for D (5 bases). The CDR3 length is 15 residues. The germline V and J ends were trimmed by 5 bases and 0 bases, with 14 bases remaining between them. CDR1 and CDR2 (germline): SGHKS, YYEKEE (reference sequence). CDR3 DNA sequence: TGTGCCAGCAGACGGTCGTCAGGGCTGAACACTGAAGCTTTCTTT. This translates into CASRRSSGLNTEAFF.

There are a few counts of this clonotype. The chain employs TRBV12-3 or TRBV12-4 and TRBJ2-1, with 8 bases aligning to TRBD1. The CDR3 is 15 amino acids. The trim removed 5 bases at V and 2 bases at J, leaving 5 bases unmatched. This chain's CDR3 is CASSPRQGPYNEQFF. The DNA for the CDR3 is TGTGCCAGCAGTCCCAGACAGGGGCCCTACAATGAGCAGTTCTTC.

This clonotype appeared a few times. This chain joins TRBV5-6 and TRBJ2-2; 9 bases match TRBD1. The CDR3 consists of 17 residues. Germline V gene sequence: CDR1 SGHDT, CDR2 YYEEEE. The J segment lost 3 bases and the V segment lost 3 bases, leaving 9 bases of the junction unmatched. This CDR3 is CASSSITGTGYTGELFF. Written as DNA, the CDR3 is TGTGCCAGCAGCTCTATAACCGGGACAGGGTACACCGGGGAGCTGTTTTTT. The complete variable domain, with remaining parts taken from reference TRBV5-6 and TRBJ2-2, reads DAGVTQSPTHLIKTRGQQVTLRCSPKSGHDTVSWYQQALGQGPQFIFQYYEEEERQRGNFPDRFSGHQFPNYSSELNVNALLLGDSALYLCASSSITGTGYTGELFFGEGSRLTVL.

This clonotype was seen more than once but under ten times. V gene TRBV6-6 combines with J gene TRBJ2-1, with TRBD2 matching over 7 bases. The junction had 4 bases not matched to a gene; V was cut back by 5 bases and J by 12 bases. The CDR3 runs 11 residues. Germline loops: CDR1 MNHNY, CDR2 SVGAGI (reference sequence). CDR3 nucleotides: TGTGCCAGCAGTCTGGGGGAGGGGCAGTTCTTC. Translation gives CASSLGEGQFF.

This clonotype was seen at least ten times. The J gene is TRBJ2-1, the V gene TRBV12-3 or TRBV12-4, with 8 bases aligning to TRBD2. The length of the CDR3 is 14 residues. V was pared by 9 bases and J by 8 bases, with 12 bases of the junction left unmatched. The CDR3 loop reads CASMTLGGAYEQFF. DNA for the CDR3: TGTGCCAGTATGACTCTCGGGGGGGCCTATGAGCAGTTCTTC.